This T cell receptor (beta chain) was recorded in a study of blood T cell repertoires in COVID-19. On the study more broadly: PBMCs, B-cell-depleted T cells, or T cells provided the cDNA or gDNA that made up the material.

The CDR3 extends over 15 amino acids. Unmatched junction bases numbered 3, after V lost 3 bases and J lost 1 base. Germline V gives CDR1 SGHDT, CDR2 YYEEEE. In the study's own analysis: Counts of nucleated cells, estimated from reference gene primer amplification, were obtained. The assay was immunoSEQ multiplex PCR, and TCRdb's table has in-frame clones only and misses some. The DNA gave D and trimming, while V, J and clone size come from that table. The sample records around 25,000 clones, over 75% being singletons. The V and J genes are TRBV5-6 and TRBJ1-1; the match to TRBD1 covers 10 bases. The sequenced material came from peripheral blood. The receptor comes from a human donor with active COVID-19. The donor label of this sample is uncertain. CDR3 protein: CASSSRDRGNTEAFF. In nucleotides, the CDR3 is TGTGCCAGCAGCTCCCGGGACAGGGGGAACACTGAAGCTTTCTTT.